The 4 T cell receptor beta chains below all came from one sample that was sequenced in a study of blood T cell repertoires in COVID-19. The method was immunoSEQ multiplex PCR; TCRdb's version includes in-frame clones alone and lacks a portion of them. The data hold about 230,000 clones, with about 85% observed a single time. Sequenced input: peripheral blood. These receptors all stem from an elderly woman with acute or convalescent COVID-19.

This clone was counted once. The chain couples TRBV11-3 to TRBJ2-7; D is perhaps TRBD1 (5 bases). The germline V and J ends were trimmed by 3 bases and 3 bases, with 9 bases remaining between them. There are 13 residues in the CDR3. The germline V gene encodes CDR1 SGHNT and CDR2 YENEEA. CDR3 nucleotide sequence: TGTGCCAGCAGCTTCCTTACAGGCTACGAGCAGTACTTC. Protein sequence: CASSFLTGYEQYF. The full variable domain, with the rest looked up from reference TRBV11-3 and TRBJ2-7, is EAGVVQSPRYKIIEKKQPVAFWCNPISGHNTLYWYLQNLGQGPELLIRYENEEAVDDSQLPKDRFSAERLKGVDSTLKIQPAELGDSAVYLCASSFLTGYEQYFGPGTRLTVT.

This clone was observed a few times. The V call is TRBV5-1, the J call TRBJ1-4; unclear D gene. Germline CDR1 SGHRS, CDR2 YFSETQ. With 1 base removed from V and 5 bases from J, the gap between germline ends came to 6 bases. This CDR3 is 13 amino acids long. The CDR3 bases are TGCGCCAGCAGCTTGTACACCAATGAAAAACTGTTTTTT. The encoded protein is CASSLYTNEKLFF.

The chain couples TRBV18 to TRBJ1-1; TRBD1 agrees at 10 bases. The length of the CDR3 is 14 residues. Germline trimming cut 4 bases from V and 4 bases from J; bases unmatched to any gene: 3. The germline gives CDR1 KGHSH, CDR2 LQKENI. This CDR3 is CASSQTGGVTEAFF. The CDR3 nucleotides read TGTGCCAGCTCACAGACAGGGGGCGTCACTGAAGCTTTCTTT.

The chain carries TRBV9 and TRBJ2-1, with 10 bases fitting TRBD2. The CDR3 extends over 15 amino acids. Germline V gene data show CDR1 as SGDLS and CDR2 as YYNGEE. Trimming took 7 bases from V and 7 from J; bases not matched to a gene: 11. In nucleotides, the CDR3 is TGTGCCAGCGCCAGGCTAGCGGGAGTAGGAAATGAGCAGTTCTTC. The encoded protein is CASARLAGVGNEQFF.